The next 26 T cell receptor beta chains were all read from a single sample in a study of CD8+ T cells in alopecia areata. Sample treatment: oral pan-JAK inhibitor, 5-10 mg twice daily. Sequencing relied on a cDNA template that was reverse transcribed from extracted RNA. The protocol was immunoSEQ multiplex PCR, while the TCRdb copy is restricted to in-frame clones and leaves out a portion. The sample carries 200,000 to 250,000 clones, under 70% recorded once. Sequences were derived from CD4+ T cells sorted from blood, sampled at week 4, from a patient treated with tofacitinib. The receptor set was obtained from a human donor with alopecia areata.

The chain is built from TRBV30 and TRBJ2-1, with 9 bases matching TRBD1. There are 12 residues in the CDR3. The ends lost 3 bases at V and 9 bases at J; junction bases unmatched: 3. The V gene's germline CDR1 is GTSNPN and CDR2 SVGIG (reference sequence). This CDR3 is CAWSGQGFEQFF. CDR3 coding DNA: TGTGCCTGGAGCGGACAGGGGTTTGAGCAGTTCTTC.

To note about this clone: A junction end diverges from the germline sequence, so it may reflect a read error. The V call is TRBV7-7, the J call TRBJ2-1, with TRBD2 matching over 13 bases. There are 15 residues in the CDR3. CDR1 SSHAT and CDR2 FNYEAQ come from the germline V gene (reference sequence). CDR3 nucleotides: TGTGCTAGCAGCTTAACTAGCGGGGGGGACAATGAGCAGTTCTTC. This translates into CASSLTSGGDNEQFF.

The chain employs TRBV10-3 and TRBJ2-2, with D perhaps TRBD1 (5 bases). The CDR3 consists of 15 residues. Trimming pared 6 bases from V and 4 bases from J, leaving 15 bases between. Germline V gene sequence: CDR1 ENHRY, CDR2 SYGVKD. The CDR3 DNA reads TGTGCCATCAGCTACACAGGAGATGGCACCGGGGAGCTGTTTTTT. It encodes CAISYTGDGTGELFF.

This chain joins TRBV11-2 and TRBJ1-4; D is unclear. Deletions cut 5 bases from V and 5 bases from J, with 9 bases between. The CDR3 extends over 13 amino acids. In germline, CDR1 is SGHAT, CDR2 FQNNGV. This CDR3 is CASSPGVNEKLFF. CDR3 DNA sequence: TGTGCCAGCAGCCCCGGAGTGAATGAAAAACTGTTTTTT.

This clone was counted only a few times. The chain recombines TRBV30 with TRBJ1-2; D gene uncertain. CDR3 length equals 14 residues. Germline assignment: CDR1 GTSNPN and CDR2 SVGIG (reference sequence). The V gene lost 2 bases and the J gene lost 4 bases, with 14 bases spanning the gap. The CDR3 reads CAWSREALTYGYTF. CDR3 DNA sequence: TGTGCCTGGAGTAGGGAGGCGCTCACCTATGGCTACACCTTC.

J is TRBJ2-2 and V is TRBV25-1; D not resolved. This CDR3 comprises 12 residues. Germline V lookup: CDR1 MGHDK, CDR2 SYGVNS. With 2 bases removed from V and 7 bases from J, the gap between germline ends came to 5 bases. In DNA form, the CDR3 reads TGTGCCAGCAGTGAAGGGGTCGGGGAGCTGTTTTTT. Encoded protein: CASSEGVGELFF.

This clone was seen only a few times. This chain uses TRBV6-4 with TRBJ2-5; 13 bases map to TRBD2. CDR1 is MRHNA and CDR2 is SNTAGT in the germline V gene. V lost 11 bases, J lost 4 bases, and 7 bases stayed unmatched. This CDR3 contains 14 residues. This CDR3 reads CASGLAGARETQYF. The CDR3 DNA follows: TGTGCCTCTGGACTAGCGGGGGCCCGAGAGACCCAGTACTTC.

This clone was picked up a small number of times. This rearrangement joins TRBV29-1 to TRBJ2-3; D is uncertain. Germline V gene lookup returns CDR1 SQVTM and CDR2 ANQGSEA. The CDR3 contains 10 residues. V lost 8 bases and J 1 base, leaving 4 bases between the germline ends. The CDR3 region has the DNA TGCAGCTCCGGCACAGATACGCAGTATTTT. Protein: CSSGTDTQYF.

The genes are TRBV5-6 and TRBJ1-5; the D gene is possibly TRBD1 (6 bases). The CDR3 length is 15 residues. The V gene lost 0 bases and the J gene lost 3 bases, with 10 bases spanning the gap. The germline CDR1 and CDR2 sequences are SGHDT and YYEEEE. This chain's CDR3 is CASSLGQVLNQPQHF. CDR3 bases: TGTGCCAGCAGCTTGGGACAGGTTCTCAATCAGCCCCAGCATTTT.

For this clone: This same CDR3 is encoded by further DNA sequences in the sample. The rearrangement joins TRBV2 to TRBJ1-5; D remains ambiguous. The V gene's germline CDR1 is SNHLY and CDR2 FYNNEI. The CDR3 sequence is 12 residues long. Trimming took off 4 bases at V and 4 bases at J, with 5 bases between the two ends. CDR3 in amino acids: CASSGQNQPQHF. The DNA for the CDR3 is TGTGCCAGCAGTGGGCAGAATCAGCCCCAGCATTTT.

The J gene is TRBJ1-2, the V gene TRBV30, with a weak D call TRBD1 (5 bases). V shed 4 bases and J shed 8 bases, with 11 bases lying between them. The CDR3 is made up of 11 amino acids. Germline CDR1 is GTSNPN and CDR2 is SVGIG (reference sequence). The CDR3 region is CAWTTGGGYTF. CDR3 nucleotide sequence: TGTGCCTGGACCACCGGGGGGGGCTACACCTTC.

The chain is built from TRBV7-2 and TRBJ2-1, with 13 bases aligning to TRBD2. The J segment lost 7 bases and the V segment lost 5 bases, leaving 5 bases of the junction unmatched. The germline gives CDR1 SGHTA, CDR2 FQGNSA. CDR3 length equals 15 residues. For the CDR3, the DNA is TGTGCCAGCAGCCTAGGGACTAGCGGGGTAAATGAGCAGTTCTTC. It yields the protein CASSLGTSGVNEQFF.

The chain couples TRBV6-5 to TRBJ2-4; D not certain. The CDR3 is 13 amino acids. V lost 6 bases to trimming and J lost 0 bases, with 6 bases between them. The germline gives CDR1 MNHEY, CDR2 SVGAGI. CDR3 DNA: TGTGCCAGCAGAGCTTTAGCCAAAAACATTCAGTACTTC. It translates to CASRALAKNIQYF.

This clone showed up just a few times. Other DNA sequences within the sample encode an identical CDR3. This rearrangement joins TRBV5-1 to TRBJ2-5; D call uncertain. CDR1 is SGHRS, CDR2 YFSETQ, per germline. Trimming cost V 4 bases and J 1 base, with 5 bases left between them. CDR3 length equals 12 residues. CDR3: CASSLAQETQYF. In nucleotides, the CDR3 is TGCGCCAGCAGCCTCGCCCAAGAGACCCAGTACTTC.

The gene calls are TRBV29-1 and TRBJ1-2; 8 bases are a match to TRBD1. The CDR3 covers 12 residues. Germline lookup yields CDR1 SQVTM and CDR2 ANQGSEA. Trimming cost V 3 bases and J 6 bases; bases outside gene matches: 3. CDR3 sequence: CSVDGQGDGYTF. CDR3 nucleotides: TGCAGCGTTGACGGACAGGGCGATGGCTACACCTTC. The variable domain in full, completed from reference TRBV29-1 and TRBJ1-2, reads SAVISQKPSRDICQRGTSLTIQCQVDSQVTMMFWYRQQPGQSLTLIATANQGSEATYESGFVIDKFPISRPNLTFSTLTVSNMSPEDSSIYLCSVDGQGDGYTFGSGTRLTVV.

This chain's CDR3 is CASSPNSYEQYF. The CDR3 DNA reads as TGTGCCAGCAGCCCCAACTCCTACGAGCAGTACTTC. This chain joins TRBV9 and TRBJ2-7; D not certain. Germline V gene sequence: CDR1 SGDLS, CDR2 YYNGEE. Between the trimmed V and J ends, which lost 4 bases and 0 bases, there was a span of 5 bases. CDR3 size: 12 residues.

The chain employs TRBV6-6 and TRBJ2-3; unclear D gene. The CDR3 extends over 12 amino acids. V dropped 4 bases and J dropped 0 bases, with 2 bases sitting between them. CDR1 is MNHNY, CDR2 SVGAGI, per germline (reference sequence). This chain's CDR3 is CASSSSTDTQYF. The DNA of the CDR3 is TGTGCCAGCAGTTCTAGCACAGATACGCAGTATTTT.

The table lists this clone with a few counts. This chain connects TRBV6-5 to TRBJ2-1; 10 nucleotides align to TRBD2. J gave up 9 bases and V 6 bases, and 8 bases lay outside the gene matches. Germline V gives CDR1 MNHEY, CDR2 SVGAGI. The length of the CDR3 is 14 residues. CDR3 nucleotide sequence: TGTGCCAGCAGAAGCGGGGGGGCCTTCGGTGAGCAGTTCTTC. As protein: CASRSGGAFGEQFF.

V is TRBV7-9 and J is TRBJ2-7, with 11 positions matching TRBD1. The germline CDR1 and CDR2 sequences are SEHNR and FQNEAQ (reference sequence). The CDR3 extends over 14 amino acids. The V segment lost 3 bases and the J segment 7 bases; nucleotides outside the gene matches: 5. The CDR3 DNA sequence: TGTGCCAGCAGCTTCGGACAGGGGGCGGGAGAGCAGTACTTC. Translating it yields CASSFGQGAGEQYF.

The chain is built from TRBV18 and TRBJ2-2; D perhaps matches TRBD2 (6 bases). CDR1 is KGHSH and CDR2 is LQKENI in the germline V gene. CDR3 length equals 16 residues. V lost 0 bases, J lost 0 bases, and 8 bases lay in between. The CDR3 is CASSPPTGANTGELFF. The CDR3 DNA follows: TGTGCCAGCTCACCACCTACGGGGGCGAACACCGGGGAGCTGTTTTTT.

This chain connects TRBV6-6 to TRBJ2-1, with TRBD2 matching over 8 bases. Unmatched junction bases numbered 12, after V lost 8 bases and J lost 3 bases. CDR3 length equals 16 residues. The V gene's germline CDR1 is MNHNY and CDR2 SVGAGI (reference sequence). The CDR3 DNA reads TGTGCCAGCCGGAAAAGTACTAGCGGATACTACAATGAGCAGTTCTTC. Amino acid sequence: CASRKSTSGYYNEQFF.

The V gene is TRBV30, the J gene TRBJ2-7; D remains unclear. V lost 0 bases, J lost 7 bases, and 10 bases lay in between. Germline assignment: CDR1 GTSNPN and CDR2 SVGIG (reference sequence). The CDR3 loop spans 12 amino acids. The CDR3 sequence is CAWSVLEVEQYF. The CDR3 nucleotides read TGTGCCTGGAGTGTACTTGAGGTGGAGCAGTACTTC.

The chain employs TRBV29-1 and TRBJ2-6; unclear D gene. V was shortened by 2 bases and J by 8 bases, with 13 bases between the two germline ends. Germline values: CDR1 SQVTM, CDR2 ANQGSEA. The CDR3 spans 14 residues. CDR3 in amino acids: CSVELALSSNVLTF. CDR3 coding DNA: TGCAGCGTTGAATTGGCCCTTTCCTCCAACGTCCTGACTTTC.

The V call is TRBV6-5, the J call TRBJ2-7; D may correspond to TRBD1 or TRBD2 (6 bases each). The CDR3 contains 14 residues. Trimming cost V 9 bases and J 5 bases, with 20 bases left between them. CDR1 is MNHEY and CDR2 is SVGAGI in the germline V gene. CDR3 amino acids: CASRGPGEVHEQYF. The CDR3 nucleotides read TGTGCCAGTCGCGGGCCAGGGGAGGTCCACGAGCAGTACTTC.

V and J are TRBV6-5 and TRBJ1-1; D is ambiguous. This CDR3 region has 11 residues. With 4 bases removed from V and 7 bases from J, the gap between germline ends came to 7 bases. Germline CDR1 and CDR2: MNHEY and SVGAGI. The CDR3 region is CASSSTGEAFF. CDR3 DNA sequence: TGTGCCAGCAGTTCGACCGGTGAAGCTTTCTTT.

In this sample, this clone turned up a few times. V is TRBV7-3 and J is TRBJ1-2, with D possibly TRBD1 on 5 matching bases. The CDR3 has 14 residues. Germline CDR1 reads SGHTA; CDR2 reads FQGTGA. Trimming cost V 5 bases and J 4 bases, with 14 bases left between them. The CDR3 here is CASSPSGASYGYTF. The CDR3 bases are TGTGCCAGCAGCCCCTCCGGGGCTAGCTATGGCTACACCTTC.